Reported below is one T cell receptor beta chain. This sample is drawn from a study of regulatory T cells in long-lasting Graves disease. As for the study in general: Positivity for TSH receptor antibodies plus over 5 years of antithyroid drugs meant persistent Graves' disease.

For TCR beta, libraries came from iRepertoire HTBI primers and Arm-PCR of CDR3 regions. TCRdb analysed the multiplex PCR reads with MiXCR anew, one entry per CDR3 protein. The sample lists about 660,000 distinct CDR3 sequences; 25% to 35% were seen once. In germline, CDR1 is DFQATT, CDR2 SNEGSKA (reference sequence). The germline V and J ends were trimmed by 2 bases and 7 bases, with 20 bases remaining between them. The CDR3 spans 15 residues. The time point was: persistent/refractory GD, antithyroid drugs over 5 years with positive TRAb. Extracted PBMC RNA gave rise to the TCR library. American Thyroid Association guidelines served as the basis for diagnosing Graves' disease.

This chain uses TRBV20-1 with TRBJ2-5; D may be TRBD2 (6 bases). The sample consisted of peripheral blood mononuclear cells (PBMCs), taken when the disease was refractory, from a patient treated with antithyroid drugs. This receptor was identified in a female donor with Graves disease. Here the CDR3 reads CSARSSGLPSWTQYF. The DNA of the CDR3 is TGCAGTGCTAGATCCTCGGGACTCCCCTCATGGACCCAGTACTTC.